These 31 T cell receptor beta chains were all obtained from the same sample, sequenced in a study of blood T cell repertoires in COVID-19. The method was immunoSEQ multiplex PCR; TCRdb's version includes in-frame clones alone and lacks a portion of them. Among 95,000 to 110,000 clones listed, around four fifths were seen once. The sequencing input was peripheral blood. All receptors come from a man aged 55 to 70 with acute or convalescent COVID-19.

The V and J genes are TRBV18 and TRBJ1-1; possible D gene TRBD1, 5 bases. Germline V gene lookup returns CDR1 KGHSH and CDR2 LQKENI. The ends were cut back, 4 bases at V and 2 bases at J, with 8 bases in the middle. The CDR3 has 13 residues. CDR3 sequence: CASSLGANTEAFF. The CDR3 DNA reads TGTGCCAGCTCACTTGGGGCAAACACTGAAGCTTTCTTT.

V and J are TRBV6-2 or TRBV6-3 and TRBJ2-4, with a possible D match to TRBD1 (6 bases). Germline V CDR1 and CDR2: MNHEY, SVGEGT. Trimming shortened V by 2 bases and J by 1 base, and 12 bases separated the two germline ends. The CDR3 extends over 16 amino acids. The CDR3 sequence: CASSYPGVVAKNIQYF. The CDR3 nucleotides are TGTGCCAGCAGTTACCCAGGGGTTGTGGCCAAAAACATTCAGTACTTC.

CDR3 DNA: TGTGCCAGCAGCCCCCCCTCCTCCTACGAGCAGTACTTC. It codes for CASSPPSSYEQYF. J is TRBJ2-7 and V is TRBV5-4; D unresolved. The CDR3 has 13 amino acids. Germline V gene lookup returns CDR1 SGHNT and CDR2 YYREEE (reference sequence). Trimming cost V 4 bases and J 0 bases, with 8 bases left between them.

CDR3: CASSDRDRGNSRTGELFF. The DNA of the CDR3 is TGTGCCAGCAGTGACCGGGACAGGGGAAATTCAAGGACCGGGGAGCTGTTTTTT. The chain recombines TRBV2 with TRBJ2-2; the match to TRBD1 covers 10 bases. CDR1 and CDR2 (germline): SNHLY, FYNNEI. Trimming removed 3 bases from V and 5 bases from J; junction bases left unmatched: 12. The CDR3 contains 18 residues.

This chain uses TRBV18 with TRBJ2-2; TRBD2 matches at 12 bases. The CDR3 is made up of 16 amino acids. The J segment lost 10 bases and the V segment lost 6 bases, leaving 12 bases of the junction unmatched. Per the germline V gene, CDR1 is KGHSH and CDR2 is LQKENI. The CDR3 loop is CASSTVPSGRAVELFF. The DNA for the CDR3 is TGTGCCAGCTCTACCGTTCCTAGCGGGAGGGCCGTGGAGCTGTTTTTT.

The chain carries TRBV10-3 and TRBJ2-7; possibly TRBD2 for D (6 bases). The CDR3 is 14 residues long. Trimming removed 4 bases at V and 2 bases at J, with 12 bases between. The germline gives CDR1 ENHRY, CDR2 SYGVKD. The DNA for the CDR3 is TGTGCCATCAGTGCCAGCGGGCCCACCTACGAGCAGTACTTC. Protein sequence: CAISASGPTYEQYF.

V is TRBV11-1 and J is TRBJ1-1; perhaps TRBD1 as D (6 bases). Germline CDR1 reads SGHAT; CDR2 reads FQDESV (reference sequence). The germline V and J ends were trimmed by 5 bases and 4 bases, with 17 bases remaining between them. The CDR3 totals 15 residues. This CDR3 is CASSPSGQTLTEAFF. DNA for the CDR3: TGTGCCAGCAGCCCTTCCGGACAGACACTCACTGAAGCTTTCTTT.

The chain has TRBV5-1 and TRBJ1-1, with D unclear. Germline CDR1 and CDR2: SGHRS and YFSETQ. Trimming left V 4 bases short and J 1 base short, with 8 bases between. The CDR3 length is 13 residues. The CDR3 spells CASSNDKNTEAFF. CDR3 bases: TGCGCCAGCAGCAACGACAAGAACACTGAAGCTTTCTTT. The full variable domain, in which reference TRBV5-1 and TRBJ1-1 provide the parts outside the CDR3, is KAGVTQTPRYLIKTRGQQVTLSCSPISGHRSVSWYQQTPGQGLQFLFEYFSETQRNKGNFPGRFSGRQFSNSRSEMNVSTLELGDSALYLCASSNDKNTEAFFGQGTRLTVV.

The CDR3 loop is CSVLTGNTEAFF. Written as DNA, the CDR3 is TGCAGCGTTTTGACAGGGAACACTGAAGCTTTCTTT. This rearrangement joins TRBV29-1 to TRBJ1-1; D is possibly TRBD1 (6 bases). V lost 5 bases to trimming and J lost 1 base, with 8 bases between them. There are 12 residues in the CDR3. Germline V gene lookup returns CDR1 SQVTM and CDR2 ANQGSEA.

This chain links TRBV10-3 with TRBJ1-6, with D perhaps TRBD1 (5 bases). Trimming removed 2 bases at V and 5 bases at J, with 10 bases between. Germline-derived CDR1 and CDR2 are ENHRY and SYGVKD. The CDR3 runs 15 residues. As DNA, the CDR3 is TGTGCCATCAGTGAGCGGACGGGGGATAATTCACCCCTCCACTTT. It encodes CAISERTGDNSPLHF.

The chain's CDR3 is CASPGRNTEAFF. CDR3 coding DNA: TGTGCCAGCCCAGGCCGGAACACTGAAGCTTTCTTT. The chain recombines TRBV28 with TRBJ1-1, with D unresolved. The V gene lost 8 bases and the J gene lost 1 base, with 8 bases spanning the gap. The CDR3 spans 12 residues. Germline CDR1 MDHEN, CDR2 SYDVKM.

The J gene is TRBJ1-1, the V gene TRBV6-5, with TRBD1 matching 9 bases. In germline, CDR1 is MNHEY, CDR2 SVGAGI. This CDR3 is built from 14 residues. After removal of 6 bases from V and 1 base from J, the junction contained 3 bases not matched to a gene. The CDR3 reads CASSRGQGNTEAFF. CDR3 coding DNA: TGTGCCAGCAGCAGGGGACAGGGGAACACTGAAGCTTTCTTT.

V is TRBV18 and J is TRBJ2-2; TRBD2 matches 7 bases. V gave up 0 bases and J gave up 6 bases; unmatched junction bases: 7. This CDR3 is 16 amino acids long. Germline CDR1 KGHSH, CDR2 LQKENI. The DNA for the CDR3 is TGTGCCAGCTCACCACCGGGGGGGAGCCTCGCCGGGGAGCTGTTTTTT. The encoded protein is CASSPPGGSLAGELFF. The full variable domain, rest sourced from reference TRBV18 and TRBJ2-2, is NAGVMQNPRHLVRRRGQEARLRCSPMKGHSHVYWYRQLPEEGLKFMVYLQKENIIDESGMPKERFSAEFPKEGPSILRIQQVVRGDSAAYFCASSPPGGSLAGELFFGEGSRLTVL.

The chain has TRBV4-3 and TRBJ2-1; 8 bases line up with TRBD2. CDR1 and CDR2 from the germline V gene are LGHNA and YSLEER. The CDR3 spans 15 residues. The ends lost 3 bases at V and 4 bases at J; junction bases unmatched: 5. The CDR3 DNA reads TGCGCCAGCAGCCAGAGACTAGCGCAGTACAATGAGCAGTTCTTC. It translates to CASSQRLAQYNEQFF.

The V gene is TRBV11-2, the J gene TRBJ2-7, with 7 positions matching TRBD1. V was clipped by 0 bases and J by 3 bases; unmatched bases: 8. The V gene's germline CDR1 is SGHAT and CDR2 FQNNGV. There are 16 residues in the CDR3. Written as DNA, the CDR3 is TGTGCCAGCAGCTTAGATCAGACAGGGTTCAACTACGAGCAGTACTTC. Its translation: CASSLDQTGFNYEQYF.

V and J are TRBV9 and TRBJ1-5; a weak D match, TRBD1 (6 bases). The V and J ends lost 3 bases and 0 bases respectively, with 13 bases between them. From germline, CDR1 is SGDLS and CDR2 YYNGEE. CDR3 length: 16 residues. CDR3 nucleotide sequence: TGTGCCAGCAGCGAAAACAACAGGGTTAGCAATCAGCCCCAGCATTTT. This sequence encodes CASSENNRVSNQPQHF.

The CDR3 is CASSLYGTGGYEQYF. The CDR3 coding sequence is TGCGCCAGCAGCTTGTATGGGACAGGTGGCTACGAGCAGTACTTC. The chain carries TRBV5-1 and TRBJ2-7, with TRBD1 identical over 8 bases. Trimming cost V 1 base and J 3 bases; bases outside gene matches: 6. Germline CDR1 and CDR2: SGHRS and YFSETQ. The length of the CDR3 is 15 residues.

The chain joins TRBV7-9 to TRBJ1-2; D not resolved. Germline V CDR1 and CDR2: SEHNR, FQNEAQ (reference sequence). This CDR3 region has 14 residues. V lost 4 bases, J lost 0 bases, and 9 bases lay in between. CDR3: CASSSVEANYGYTF. The CDR3 DNA reads TGTGCCAGCAGCTCGGTCGAAGCTAACTATGGCTACACCTTC. Full variable domain (rest looked up from reference TRBV7-9 and TRBJ1-2): DTGVSQNPRHKITKRGQNVTFRCDPISEHNRLYWYRQTLGQGPEFLTYFQNEAQLEKSRLLSDRFSAERPKGSFSTLEIQRTEQGDSAMYLCASSSVEANYGYTFGSGTRLTVV.

This chain connects TRBV20-1 to TRBJ1-4, with 7 bases matching TRBD1. CDR3 length: 11 residues. Germline CDR1 DFQATT, CDR2 SNEGSKA (reference sequence). The trim removed 4 bases at V and 13 bases at J, leaving 6 bases unmatched. The CDR3: CSANPRDRLFF. The CDR3 DNA reads as TGCAGTGCTAATCCCAGGGACAGACTGTTTTTT.

The rearrangement links TRBV9 to TRBJ1-5, with D possibly being TRBD1 (6 bases). This CDR3 is built from 15 residues. The germline CDR1 and CDR2 sequences are SGDLS and YYNGEE. Trimming removed 3 bases at V and 5 bases at J, with 15 bases between. Written as DNA, the CDR3 is TGTGCCAGCAGCGCCTTTGGGGGGGCGGATCAGCCCCAGCATTTT. Translating it yields CASSAFGGADQPQHF.

The chain employs TRBV7-6 and TRBJ2-7; maybe TRBD2 (6 bases). CDR1 and CDR2 from the germline V gene are SGHVS and FNYEAQ. Trimming removed 5 bases from V and 6 bases from J, with 20 bases in between. This CDR3 has 15 amino acids. The CDR3 DNA is TGTGCCAGCAGCATCTCTAGCGCGCACGGTTCCGAGCAGTACTTC. This encodes CASSISSAHGSEQYF.

The CDR3 sequence is CASSPSQISTDTQYF. The CDR3 DNA is TGTGCCAGCTCACCAAGTCAGATCAGCACAGATACGCAGTATTTT. The chain carries TRBV18 and TRBJ2-3; no firm D call. Germline V CDR1 and CDR2: KGHSH, LQKENI. V dropped 2 bases and J dropped 0 bases, with 9 bases sitting between them. The CDR3 contains 15 residues.

This clone was seen only once. The chain is built from TRBV18 and TRBJ1-1, with TRBD1 matching over 8 bases. The CDR3 extends over 15 amino acids. CDR1 is KGHSH, CDR2 LQKENI, per germline. J gave up 6 bases and V 1 base, and 7 bases lay outside the gene matches. The CDR3 nucleotides are TGTGCCAGCTCACCACAAAATCAGGGGGCCGCTGAAGCTTTCTTT. It translates to CASSPQNQGAAEAFF.

The V call is TRBV30, the J call TRBJ1-1; TRBD1 is a possible D gene (6 bases). The V and J ends lost 1 base and 5 bases respectively, with 8 bases between them. Germline V gives CDR1 GTSNPN, CDR2 SVGIG (reference sequence). The CDR3 consists of 12 residues. This CDR3 reads CAWSEGGTEAFF. The CDR3 coding sequence is TGTGCCTGGAGTGAGGGGGGGACTGAAGCTTTCTTT.

This clone showed up just once. The V and J genes are TRBV28 and TRBJ2-1, with 10 bases matching TRBD2. V lost 4 bases and J lost 6; bases outside the gene matches: 6. Germline V gene lookup returns CDR1 MDHEN and CDR2 SYDVKM. The length of the CDR3 is 15 residues. CDR3 in DNA: TGTGCCAGCAGTTCTAGCGGGAGTGTGATCAATGAGCAGTTCTTC. It specifies CASSSSGSVINEQFF.

J is TRBJ2-3 and V is TRBV28, with 11 bases lining up with TRBD2. The CDR3 is 18 amino acids. V trimming: 3 bases; J trimming: 2 bases; junction bases outside the gene matches: 10. In germline, CDR1 is MDHEN, CDR2 SYDVKM. The CDR3 region is CASSFPLAGGEPTDTQYF. The CDR3 DNA reads TGTGCCAGCAGTTTCCCCTTAGCGGGAGGGGAACCCACAGATACGCAGTATTTT.

The chain carries TRBV4-2 and TRBJ2-7; 8 nucleotides agree with TRBD1. The CDR3 is 19 residues long. Germline trimming cut 4 bases from V and 1 base from J; bases unmatched to any gene: 18. CDR1 and CDR2 (germline): LGHNA, YNFKEQ. The CDR3 loop is CASSRWALKGTGDSYEQYF. In DNA, the CDR3 is TGTGCCAGCAGCCGCTGGGCTCTCAAGGGGACAGGCGATTCCTACGAGCAGTACTTC.

The rearrangement uses TRBV6-1 and TRBJ1-4, with a weak D call TRBD1 (5 bases). The V gene lost 3 bases and the J gene lost 6 bases, with 14 bases spanning the gap. From germline, CDR1 is MNHNS and CDR2 SASEGT. The CDR3 spans 15 residues. CDR3 amino acids: CASSDSLTAYEKLFF. The CDR3, as DNA: TGTGCCAGCAGTGATTCCCTGACAGCCTATGAAAAACTGTTTTTT.

The CDR3 region is CASSQEVGSRGTQYF. CDR3 coding DNA: TGTGCCAGCAGCCAAGAGGTGGGCTCCCGGGGGACCCAGTACTTC. The chain links TRBV3-1 (or the pseudogene TRBV3-2) to TRBJ2-5; D is perhaps TRBD2 (5 bases). This CDR3 is 15 amino acids long. Trimming took 0 bases from V and 7 from J, leaving 15 bases between them. Germline CDR1 is LGHDT and CDR2 is YNNKEL (reference sequence).

This clone was seen a handful of times. The chain has TRBV28 and TRBJ1-5; perhaps TRBD1 as D (5 bases). Germline V gene lookup returns CDR1 MDHEN and CDR2 SYDVKM. V shed 2 bases and J shed 6 bases, with 11 bases lying between them. This CDR3 is 14 amino acids long. The CDR3 protein is CASSLGGGGQPQHF. The DNA of the CDR3 is TGTGCCAGCAGTTTAGGGGGAGGCGGTCAGCCCCAGCATTTT. The whole variable domain, remainder taken from reference TRBV28 and TRBJ1-5, is DVKVTQSSRYLVKRTGEKVFLECVQDMDHENMFWYRQDPGLGLRLIYFSYDVKMKEKGDIPEGYSVSREKKERFSLILESASTNQTSMYLCASSLGGGGQPQHFGDGTRLSIL.

This clone occurred a few times. The chain employs TRBV7-2 and TRBJ2-7, with TRBD1 as a possible D gene (5 bases). Germline loops: CDR1 SGHTA, CDR2 FQGNSA. Deletions cut 6 bases from V and 2 bases from J, with 17 bases between. The CDR3 length is 15 residues. Here the CDR3 reads CASRPGQGIAYEQYF. CDR3 nucleotide sequence: TGTGCCAGCAGACCAGGACAAGGGATAGCCTACGAGCAGTACTTC.